This T cell receptor beta chain was identified in a study of PD-L1 blockade in urothelial cancer. Across the whole study: Analysis of the blood was performed 3 weeks (second dose) and 6 weeks after treatment start.

Produced via immunoSEQ multiplex PCR; TCRdb's table is partial and in-frame only. The sample records about 63,000 clones, 80% to 90% being singletons. This sample's time point: pretreatment peripheral blood. This TCR came from a man aged 65-85 years with urothelial cancer. Material: PBMCs, obtained around atezolizumab (anti-PD-L1) treatment.

CDR3 residues: CASSLGLAGTDTQYF. The CDR3 nucleotides are TGTGCCAGCAGCTTGGGACTAGCAGGTACAGATACGCAGTATTTT. The V call is TRBV5-4, the J call TRBJ2-3, with TRBD2 matching over 7 bases. The germline CDR1 and CDR2 sequences are SGHNT and YYREEE (reference sequence). V dropped 0 bases and J dropped 3; count of bases not matched to a gene: 4. The CDR3 extends over 15 amino acids.